These 5 T cell receptor beta chains came from one sample sequenced in a study of Tregs in tolerant kidney transplant recipients. Recipients received nonmyeloablative bone marrow transplants from related graft donors, with transient mixed chimerism. Generated by immunoSEQ multiplex PCR, the TCRdb table keeps only in-frame clones and is missing some. The sample consists of 95,000 or so clones, approximately 93% of them appearing once. The sequencing here drew on CD4+ T cells from blood (PBMCs), taken 12 months after the transplant. These receptors were obtained from a human patient who received a combined kidney and bone marrow transplant. The graft donor may have contributed some T cells.

The chain combines TRBV19 with TRBJ1-2, with D unresolved. This CDR3 is 14 amino acids long. Germline lookup yields CDR1 LNHDA and CDR2 SQIVND (reference sequence). V lost 6 bases and J 5 bases, leaving 16 bases between the germline ends. CDR3 protein: CASSHHGVQYGYTF. Here the CDR3 DNA reads TGTGCCAGTAGCCACCACGGGGTTCAATATGGCTACACCTTC.

This chain uses TRBV18 with TRBJ2-2; TRBD1 aligns across 8 bases. This CDR3 has 13 residues. CDR1 is KGHSH, CDR2 LQKENI, per germline. Trimming removed 5 bases from V and 6 bases from J; junction bases left unmatched: 2. The CDR3 sequence: CASSSQGAGELFF. The CDR3 DNA reads TGTGCCAGCTCATCACAGGGGGCCGGGGAGCTGTTTTTT.

The chain combines TRBV9 with TRBJ1-3; 11 bases map to TRBD1. The CDR3 extends over 17 amino acids. Looked up from germline, CDR1 is SGDLS and CDR2 is YYNGEE. V shed 5 bases, J shed 0 bases, and the junction held 7 bases outside the gene matches. The CDR3 here is CASSPPGTGGSGNTIYF. The CDR3 region has the DNA TGTGCCAGCAGTCCTCCCGGGACAGGGGGCTCTGGAAACACCATATATTTT. The full variable domain, with the rest looked up from reference TRBV9 and TRBJ1-3, is DSGVTQTPKHLITATGQRVTLRCSPRSGDLSVYWYQQSLDQGLQFLIQYYNGEERAKGNILERFSAQQFPDLHSELNLSSLELGDSALYFCASSPPGTGGSGNTIYFGEGSWLTVV.

This chain uses TRBV11-2 with TRBJ2-5; 8 nucleotides align to TRBD2. The assigned J gene may be wrong: the sequence end matches TRBJ2-7 better. Germline assignment: CDR1 SGHAT and CDR2 FQNNGV. The CDR3 loop spans 14 amino acids. The CDR3 nucleotides are TGTGCCAGCAGCCCGGGACTAGGGACCTACGAGCAGTACTTC. It codes for CASSPGLGTYEQYF.

The chain links TRBV6-1 to TRBJ2-7, with D maybe TRBD1 (6 bases). This CDR3 spans 12 amino acids. Trimming left V 4 bases short and J 4 bases short, with 8 bases between. Per germline, CDR1 MNHNS and CDR2 SASEGT. The CDR3 DNA reads TGTGCCAGCAGTGTGCAGGGGTACGAGCAGTACTTC. It codes for CASSVQGYEQYF.